This section outlines one T cell receptor (beta chain) sequence together with its context. It lacks a known antigen. Per-base quality was not reported, and no clone a single base away is much larger than it. Library prep was done by the immunoSEQ multiplex PCR assay. For TCR sequencing, RNA was extracted from every sample and reverse transcribed into cDNA to serve as template. SuperScript III was used for first-strand cDNA synthesis, primed with a 2:1 mix of oligo-dT and random hexamers. A synthetic immune receptor repertoire was used to measure amplification bias, and any remaining bias was corrected computationally. As for how the authors treated the data: Raw reads were preprocessed to remove errors, and CDR3 was defined by IMGT conventions from the conserved cysteine to phenylalanine. Clonality was computed as 1 minus the Shannon entropy, with the entropy normalized by log2 of the number of productive unique TCRs. Whether scalp clones were CD4 or CD8 was inferred by matching scalp TCRbeta sequences against CD4 and CD8 repertoires sorted from blood. Entries here come from immuneACCESS through TCRdb and include only in-frame sequences with V and J called. Some clones fail to appear in such tables; in the studies checked, an unresolved V gene covers under half of the shortfall, and the cause of the remainder is unknown. That table furnishes V, J and clone size, whereas the DNA furnished D and trimming. The sample profile shows approximately 150,000 clones; roughly 48% of them were found once. 6.5% to 7.5% of the sample is held by the ten biggest clonotypes.

The data were obtained in a study of CD8+ T cells in alopecia areata (dated by TCRdb to 2016 to 2019). Describing the broader study: The treated patients took part in an open-label pilot trial in which moderate-to-severe alopecia areata was treated with oral tofacitinib at 5 to 10 mg twice daily. TCRbeta CDR3 regions were amplified by immunoSEQ multiplex PCR using 35 Vbeta forward and 13 Jbeta reverse primers. To study T cell clonal expansion in alopecia areata, the researchers applied high-throughput TCRbeta sequencing to both the C3H/HeJ mouse model and human patients. Patients received tofacitinib for 6 to 18 months and were then followed off drug for 6 months to check for delayed response and recurrence. Scalp tissue and sorted CD4+ and CD8+ peripheral blood T cells from patchy and totalis/universalis alopecia areata patients and from healthy controls were covered by human TCRbeta sequencing. Scalp clonality was compared across normal scalp (n=4), patchy alopecia areata scalp (n=8), and alopecia totalis/universalis scalp (n=8). Biopsies were taken from tofacitinib-treated patients at baseline and at 4 and 24 weeks of treatment, and a later scalp biopsy was taken in several of the tofacitinib-treated patients. RNA was extracted with the PAXgene miRNA kit for fixed scalp, the miRNeasy kit for PBMCs, and the RNeasy kit for mouse skin. On the study overall, not on this receptor specifically: Compared with normal scalp, lesional scalp, particularly in alopecia totalis/universalis, had higher clonality and more expanded CD8+ clones, which suggests antigenic drive. Shared TCR sequences between patients were less evident than in mice, which may be partly attributable to HLA diversity in the patient population. Unlike mouse skin, where gammadelta T cells dominate, normal human skin contains resident alphabeta T cells that get sequenced too, which complicates analysis of the scalp TCR repertoire.

Reading the germline V gene gives CDR1 MDHEN and CDR2 SYDVKM. Including cysteine and phenylalanine, the CDR3 has 14 amino acids. The retained sequence is limited to the CDR3, 42 bases, with the frame set at the first base. The germline V end is reduced by 6 bases and the J end by 8 bases; junction bases left unmatched: 4. Lesional scalp punch biopsies and peripheral blood were collected from alopecia areata patients. PBMCs were isolated by density centrifugation and stained for CD3, CD4 and CD8, and CD4+ and CD8+ T cells were sorted on a FACSAria. This receptor chain uses TRBV28 and TRBJ2-1; the junction holds 13 bases that match TRBD2. The receptor was isolated from a human donor with alopecia areata. Sequencing was performed on CD4+ T cells sorted from blood. CDR3 region: CASSRLAGGYEQFF. The nucleotides are TGTGCCAGCAGCCGACTAGCGGGGGGATATGAGCAGTTCTTC. The reference TRBV28 and TRBJ2-1 proteins fill in what lies around the CDR3, so the full variable domain reads DVKVTQSSRYLVKRTGEKVFLECVQDMDHENMFWYRQDPGLGLRLIYFSYDVKMKEKGDIPEGYSVSREKKERFSLILESASTNQTSMYLCASSRLAGGYEQFFGPGTRLTVL.